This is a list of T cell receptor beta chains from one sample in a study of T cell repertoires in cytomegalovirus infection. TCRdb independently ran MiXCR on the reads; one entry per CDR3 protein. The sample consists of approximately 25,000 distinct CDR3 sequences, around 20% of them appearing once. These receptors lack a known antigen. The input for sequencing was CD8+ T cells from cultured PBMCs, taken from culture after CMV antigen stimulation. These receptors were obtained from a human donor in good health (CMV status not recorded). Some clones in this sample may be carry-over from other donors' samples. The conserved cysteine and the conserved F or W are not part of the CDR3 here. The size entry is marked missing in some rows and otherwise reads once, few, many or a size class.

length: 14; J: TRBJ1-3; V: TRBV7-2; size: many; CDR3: ASSLETGLSGNTIY
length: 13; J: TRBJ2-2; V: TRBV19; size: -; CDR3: ASSIQRGGVGELF
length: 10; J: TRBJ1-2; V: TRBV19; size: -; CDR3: ATRKEDYGYT
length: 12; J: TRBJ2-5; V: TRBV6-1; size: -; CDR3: ATLLRESRETQY
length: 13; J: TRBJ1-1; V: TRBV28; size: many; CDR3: ASSWGGTQNTEAF
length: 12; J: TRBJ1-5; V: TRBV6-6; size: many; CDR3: ASSRAGRGQPQH
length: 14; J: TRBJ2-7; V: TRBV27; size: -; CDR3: ASSHTPGTGIYEQY
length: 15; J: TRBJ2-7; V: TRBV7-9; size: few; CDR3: ASSYPSSGTGVDEQY
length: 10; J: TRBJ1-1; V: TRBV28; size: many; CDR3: ASSEGFTEAF
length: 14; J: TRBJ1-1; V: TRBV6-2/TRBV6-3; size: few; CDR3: ASSPWFLSDRPEAF
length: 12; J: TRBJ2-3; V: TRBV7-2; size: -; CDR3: ASSLRQFTDTQY
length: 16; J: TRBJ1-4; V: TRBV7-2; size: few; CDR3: ASSLKFAFRGTGLKLF
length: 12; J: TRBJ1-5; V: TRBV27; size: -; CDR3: ASSSRTGRQPQH
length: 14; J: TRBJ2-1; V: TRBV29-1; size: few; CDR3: SVETGQGSSYNEQF
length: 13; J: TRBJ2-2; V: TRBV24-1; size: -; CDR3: ATSEPYRDGGELF
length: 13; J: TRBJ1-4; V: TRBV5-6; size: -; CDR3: ASSLMGRGREKLF
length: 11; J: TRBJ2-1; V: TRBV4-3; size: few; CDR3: ASSQELLNEQF
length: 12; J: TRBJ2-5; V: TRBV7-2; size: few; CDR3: ASSLGAILETQY
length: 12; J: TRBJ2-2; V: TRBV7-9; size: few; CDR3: ASSLEGRFGELF
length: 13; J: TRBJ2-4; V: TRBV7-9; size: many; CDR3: ASSLDGTGMNIQY
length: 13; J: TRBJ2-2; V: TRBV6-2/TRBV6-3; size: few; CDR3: DSSRDRGLTGELF
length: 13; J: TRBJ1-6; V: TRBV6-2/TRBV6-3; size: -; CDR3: ASRRLGGYNSPLH
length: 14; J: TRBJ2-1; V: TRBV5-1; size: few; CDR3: ASSPGLAGVDNELF
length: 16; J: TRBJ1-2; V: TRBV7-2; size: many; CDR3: ASSLVLVASGGAYGYT
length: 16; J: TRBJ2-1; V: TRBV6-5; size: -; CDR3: ASSFETSGSSSYNEQF
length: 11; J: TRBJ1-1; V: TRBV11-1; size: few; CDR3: ASSFPTGAEAF
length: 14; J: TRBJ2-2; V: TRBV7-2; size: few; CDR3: ASSPSLAPNTGELF
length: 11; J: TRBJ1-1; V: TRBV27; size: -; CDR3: ASAKDYLTEAF
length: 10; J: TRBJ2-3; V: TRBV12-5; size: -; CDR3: ASGPGRDTQY
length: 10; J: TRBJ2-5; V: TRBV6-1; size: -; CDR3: AGKSGSKTQY
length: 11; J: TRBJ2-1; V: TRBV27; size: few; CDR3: ASSLYGYNEQF